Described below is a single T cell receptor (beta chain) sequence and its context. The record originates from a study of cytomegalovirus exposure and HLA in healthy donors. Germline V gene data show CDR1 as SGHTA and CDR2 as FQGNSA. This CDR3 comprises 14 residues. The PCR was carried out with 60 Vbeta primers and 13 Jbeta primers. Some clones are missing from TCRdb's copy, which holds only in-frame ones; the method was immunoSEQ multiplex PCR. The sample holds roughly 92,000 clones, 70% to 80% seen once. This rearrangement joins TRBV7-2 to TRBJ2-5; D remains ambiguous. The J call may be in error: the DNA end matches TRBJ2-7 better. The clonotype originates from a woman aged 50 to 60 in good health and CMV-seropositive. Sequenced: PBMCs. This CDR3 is CASSLAQGNYEQYF. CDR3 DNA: TGTGCCAGCAGCTTAGCGCAAGGCAACTACGAGCAGTACTTC.